This T cell receptor (beta chain) was sequenced for a study of T cells in localized non-small cell lung cancer. The study, taken as a whole, reports: The greatest T cell clonality was found in uninvolved adjacent lung (higher than in tumor). A median approximately 60 of the top 100 tumor clones appeared in adjacent lung. Sequencing, confined to only one tumor region, leaves heterogeneity possible. Patients showing higher blood T cell density tended to see longer overall survival.

On this clone: Antigen specificity is unknown.

The protocol was immunoSEQ multiplex PCR, while the TCRdb copy is restricted to in-frame clones and leaves out a portion. Found here are 3,500 to 5,000 clones, less than 30% of them singletons; the top ten hold 8.2%. The CDR3 totals 17 residues. Per the germline V gene, CDR1 is KGHSH and CDR2 is LQKENI. Trimming took 0 bases from V and 6 from J, leaving 17 bases between them. Source: lung tumor tissue, taken before any cancer treatment. This clonotype was obtained from a male donor aged 60 or over with stage I lung adenocarcinoma. V usage is TRBV18 and J usage is TRBJ2-2, with a possible D match to TRBD1 (5 bases). CDR3 loop: CASSPPVGPHIPGELFF. CDR3 bases: TGTGCCAGCTCACCACCTGTGGGGCCTCATATTCCCGGGGAGCTGTTTTTT.